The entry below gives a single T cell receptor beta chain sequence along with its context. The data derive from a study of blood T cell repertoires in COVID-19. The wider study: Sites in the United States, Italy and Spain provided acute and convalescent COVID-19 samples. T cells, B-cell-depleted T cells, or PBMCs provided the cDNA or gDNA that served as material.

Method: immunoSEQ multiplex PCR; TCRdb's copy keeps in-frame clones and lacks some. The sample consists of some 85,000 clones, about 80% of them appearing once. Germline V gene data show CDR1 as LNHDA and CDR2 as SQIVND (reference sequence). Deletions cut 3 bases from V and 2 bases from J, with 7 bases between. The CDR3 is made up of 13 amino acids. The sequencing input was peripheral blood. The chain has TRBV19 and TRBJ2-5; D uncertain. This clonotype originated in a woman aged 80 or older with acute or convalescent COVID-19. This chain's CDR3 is CASSIYQQETQYF. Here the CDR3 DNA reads TGTGCCAGTAGTATCTACCAACAAGAGACCCAGTACTTC.